Presented here are 32 T cell receptor beta chains from one specimen sequenced in a study of cytotoxic CD8 clonotypes in ibrutinib-treated CLL. Using immunoSEQ multiplex PCR, the repertoire was profiled, and TCRdb retains in-frame clones only, with some absent. The sample includes around 30,000 clones, approximately 57% seen only once; the top ten take approximately 4.7%. Sequences were derived from PBMCs, sampled before ibrutinib treatment. All receptors derive from a human donor with chronic lymphocytic leukemia.

This clone was observed a single time. The rearrangement joins TRBV5-1 to TRBJ1-1; D uncertain. This CDR3 has 15 residues. V was cut by 0 bases and J by 1 base, with 10 bases left in between. Germline V gene sequence: CDR1 SGHRS, CDR2 YFSETQ. The CDR3 loop is CASSLVGLGNTEAFF. CDR3 bases: TGCGCCAGCAGCTTGGTTGGGTTGGGGAACACTGAAGCTTTCTTT.

The V call is TRBV5-6, the J call TRBJ2-1, with TRBD1 matching 8 bases. Trimming took 2 bases from V and 16 from J; bases not matched to a gene: 5. Germline V gives CDR1 SGHDT, CDR2 YYEEEE. The CDR3 sequence is 11 residues long. Written as DNA, the CDR3 is TGTGCCAGCAGCTTAGCGGACAGGGCATTCTTC. It translates to CASSLADRAFF.

This clone was picked up a small number of times. The chain joins TRBV10-3 to TRBJ1-2; D not resolved. The V end was cut by 6 bases, the J end by 7 bases, with 15 bases between. Per the germline V gene, CDR1 is ENHRY and CDR2 is SYGVKD. This CDR3 comprises 13 residues. The CDR3 spells CAIRTMGKSGYTF. As DNA, the CDR3 is TGTGCCATCAGGACGATGGGCAAGTCTGGCTACACCTTC.

The chain carries TRBV5-1 and TRBJ2-3, with D tentatively TRBD1 or TRBD2 (5 bases each). Germline V lookup: CDR1 SGHRS, CDR2 YFSETQ. Deletions cut 4 bases from V and 2 bases from J, with 14 bases between. The CDR3 contains 15 residues. CDR3 in DNA: TGCGCCAGCAGCACGACCCTGGGGGACACAGATACGCAGTATTTT. As protein: CASSTTLGDTDTQYF.

The chain uses TRBV13 and TRBJ2-7; 9 positions agree with TRBD1. Losses at the gene ends were 0 bases for V and 2 bases for J; bases not matched to a gene: 8. There are 17 residues in the CDR3. CDR1 is PRHDT, CDR2 FYEKMQ, per germline (reference sequence). CDR3 sequence: CASSLGTGGTRTYEQYF. As DNA, the CDR3 is TGTGCCAGCAGCTTAGGAACAGGGGGCACGAGGACCTACGAGCAGTACTTC.

The chain employs TRBV5-4 and TRBJ1-5; D may be TRBD1 (6 bases). Germline CDR1 and CDR2: SGHNT and YYREEE (reference sequence). The CDR3 has 13 residues. The V and J ends lost 4 bases and 6 bases respectively, with 11 bases between them. The CDR3: CASSPGGGQPQHF. In DNA, the CDR3 is TGTGCCAGCAGCCCTGGGGGCGGTCAGCCCCAGCATTTT.

The chain combines TRBV4-1 with TRBJ1-2, with no clear D. Germline V CDR1 and CDR2: MGHRA, YSYEKL. V was clipped by 1 base and J by 6 bases, with 6 bases between them. The CDR3 covers 12 residues. This chain's CDR3 is CASSQGQNGYTF. The CDR3 DNA reads as TGCGCCAGCAGCCAAGGCCAGAATGGCTACACCTTC.

The V call is TRBV18, the J call TRBJ1-6; 7 bases are a match to TRBD1. The V gene end was trimmed by 6 bases and the J gene end by 6 bases; junction bases not matched to a gene: 5. This CDR3 has 14 amino acids. CDR1 is KGHSH and CDR2 is LQKENI in the germline V gene. CDR3 DNA: TGTGCCAGCTCGCGGGGACAGACTAATTCACCCCTCCACTTT. It encodes CASSRGQTNSPLHF.

The chain uses TRBV5-1 and TRBJ2-7; 11 bases agree with TRBD1. After removal of 4 bases from V and 2 bases from J, the junction contained 5 bases not matched to a gene. Germline-derived CDR1 and CDR2 are SGHRS and YFSETQ. The CDR3 totals 15 residues. CDR3 loop: CASSPWTGGPYEQYF. The CDR3 DNA reads as TGCGCCAGCAGCCCTTGGACAGGGGGCCCCTACGAGCAGTACTTC.

This sequence joins TRBV5-1 and TRBJ1-2; D is uncertain. Germline lookup yields CDR1 SGHRS and CDR2 YFSETQ. The CDR3 length is 12 residues. Between the trimmed V and J ends, which lost 0 bases and 4 bases, there was a span of 4 bases. CDR3 sequence: CASSLVGYGYTF. The CDR3 DNA is TGCGCCAGCAGCTTGGTGGGCTATGGCTACACCTTC.

The rearrangement links TRBV9 to TRBJ2-7; TRBD2 matches 10 bases. The CDR3 runs 16 residues. V was pared by 0 bases and J by 6 bases, with 9 bases of the junction left unmatched. Germline assignment: CDR1 SGDLS and CDR2 YYNGEE. The CDR3: CASSVEVAGGSGEQYF. CDR3 DNA sequence: TGTGCCAGCAGCGTAGAAGTAGCGGGGGGATCGGGCGAGCAGTACTTC.

This chain uses TRBV5-1 with TRBJ2-7, with a weak D call TRBD1 (5 bases). CDR1 is SGHRS, CDR2 YFSETQ, per germline. This CDR3 spans 13 amino acids. Trimming removed 2 bases from V and 8 bases from J, with 14 bases in between. CDR3 nucleotides: TGCGCCAGCAGCTTTGGAGCCAGGGCCAAGCAGTACTTC. Translating it yields CASSFGARAKQYF.

The rearrangement uses TRBV27 and TRBJ2-1, with 7 nucleotides matching TRBD2. The CDR3 length is 11 residues. Losses at the gene ends were 7 bases for V and 7 bases for J; bases not matched to a gene: 1. Germline CDR1 and CDR2: MNHEY and SMNVEV (reference sequence). The CDR3 sequence: CASMGGNEQFF. The CDR3 bases are TGTGCCAGCATGGGAGGGAATGAGCAGTTCTTC.

This chain uses TRBV5-6 with TRBJ1-2; D gene unclear. The CDR3 has 14 amino acids. V lost 0 bases and J lost 3, with 9 bases in between. Germline V gives CDR1 SGHDT, CDR2 YYEEEE. The CDR3 DNA follows: TGTGCCAGCAGCTTGGGAGCCCCCCACTATGGCTACACCTTC. Residues: CASSLGAPHYGYTF.

This rearrangement joins TRBV10-3 to TRBJ2-7; D is ambiguous. V was trimmed by 3 bases and J by 2 bases, leaving 5 bases between them. The CDR3 covers 12 residues. CDR1 ENHRY and CDR2 SYGVKD come from the germline V gene. CDR3 nucleotides: TGTGCCATCAGTGAAGATACCTACGAGCAGTACTTC. This encodes CAISEDTYEQYF.

This clone was seen a handful of times. The V gene is TRBV6-6, the J gene TRBJ1-1; D is possibly TRBD1 (6 bases). The germline V and J ends were trimmed by 3 bases and 1 base, with 12 bases remaining between them. Germline V CDR1 and CDR2: MNHNY, SVGAGI (reference sequence). This CDR3 has 15 residues. The CDR3 DNA is TGTGCCAGCAGTTATTTCCGGGGGCGGAACACTGAAGCTTTCTTT. Protein sequence: CASSYFRGRNTEAFF.

V gene TRBV2 combines with J gene TRBJ1-1; possible D gene TRBD1, 5 bases. CDR3 length equals 11 residues. Germline values: CDR1 SNHLY, CDR2 FYNNEI. V shed 7 bases and J shed 10 bases, with 13 bases lying between them. The CDR3 spells CASTIQVVAFF. In DNA form, the CDR3 reads TGTGCCAGCACTATACAGGTGGTAGCTTTCTTT.

The chain has TRBV15 and TRBJ2-5; D is perhaps TRBD1 (5 bases). Germline V gene lookup returns CDR1 LNHNV and CDR2 YYDKDF (reference sequence). Trimming left V 1 base short and J 1 base short, with 13 bases between. This CDR3 comprises 16 residues. CDR3 sequence: CATSRGDQGPQETQYF. The CDR3 bases are TGTGCCACCAGCAGAGGGGATCAGGGTCCCCAAGAGACCCAGTACTTC.

This clone occurred a few times. The V and J genes are TRBV5-1 and TRBJ1-1, with 10 nucleotides matching TRBD1. Germline CDR1 and CDR2: SGHRS and YFSETQ. J gave up 9 bases and V 5 bases, and 1 base lay outside the gene matches. This CDR3 has 11 amino acids. This chain's CDR3 is CASRTGGKAFF. CDR3 nucleotide sequence: TGCGCCAGCAGGACAGGGGGCAAAGCTTTCTTT.

This clone has only a few counts. The DNA for the CDR3 is TGTGCCAGCTCACCACCGGGGACAGGACGGGAGCAGTACTTC. This translates into CASSPPGTGREQYF. The V gene is TRBV18, the J gene TRBJ2-7; the match to TRBD1 covers 8 bases. The V gene end was trimmed by 0 bases and the J gene end by 7 bases; junction bases not matched to a gene: 5. From germline, CDR1 is KGHSH and CDR2 LQKENI. This CDR3 has 14 amino acids.

This chain uses TRBV12-5 with TRBJ1-2; no reliable D call. Trimming stripped 0 bases from V and 8 bases from J, with 19 bases between. CDR3 length: 16 amino acids. The germline V gene has CDR1 LGHNT and CDR2 FRNRAP. The CDR3 bases are TGTGCTAGTGGTTTGGTCCTTGGATCTGGCTTCGGGGGCTACACCTTC. Translated: CASGLVLGSGFGGYTF.

The chain recombines TRBV6-5 with TRBJ1-2, with D possibly matching TRBD1 (6 bases). V lost 7 bases, J lost 5 bases, and 14 bases lay in between. The CDR3 sequence is 13 residues long. Germline assignment: CDR1 MNHEY and CDR2 SVGAGI. This CDR3 reads CASTRGGTYGYTF. The CDR3, as DNA: TGTGCCAGCACCAGAGGGGGGACTTATGGCTACACCTTC.

This clone was seen at least ten times. The chain is built from TRBV28 and TRBJ2-7; D remains ambiguous. The CDR3 totals 13 residues. CDR1 is MDHEN, CDR2 SYDVKM, per germline. The V and J ends lost 7 bases and 2 bases respectively, with 12 bases between them. This chain's CDR3 is CASISAVTYEQYF. CDR3 nucleotides: TGTGCCAGCATCTCGGCGGTTACCTACGAGCAGTACTTC.

The chain recombines TRBV5-1 with TRBJ1-1; D remains unclear. In germline, CDR1 is SGHRS, CDR2 YFSETQ. V was cut by 5 bases and J by 8 bases, with 19 bases left in between. This CDR3 has 14 residues. The CDR3 bases are TGCGCCAGCAGGCCGAATGGCCAAACCTCGGAAGCTTTCTTT. Encoded protein: CASRPNGQTSEAFF.

V is TRBV19 and J is TRBJ2-5; the D is unclear. Trimming pared 5 bases from V and 7 bases from J, leaving 8 bases between. This CDR3 has 11 residues. Germline V lookup: CDR1 LNHDA, CDR2 SQIVND (reference sequence). The CDR3 DNA follows: TGTGCCAGTAGTTTCTTAGGGACCCAGTACTTC. Translating gives CASSFLGTQYF.

The CDR3 here is CASGSWGASYEQYF. CDR3 DNA: TGTGCTAGTGGTTCTTGGGGGGCCTCCTACGAGCAGTACTTC. This chain uses TRBV12-5 with TRBJ2-7, with D perhaps being TRBD1 or TRBD2 (6 bases each). Germline V gene lookup returns CDR1 LGHNT and CDR2 FRNRAP. There are 14 residues in the CDR3. Trimming took 4 bases from V and 0 from J, leaving 10 bases between them. Variable domain in full (rest from reference TRBV12-5 and TRBJ2-7): DARVTQTPRHKVTEMGQEVTMRCQPILGHNTVFWYRQTMMQGLELLAYFRNRAPLDDSGMPKDRFSAEMPDATLATLKIQPSEPRDSAVYFCASGSWGASYEQYFGPGTRLTVT.

This chain uses TRBV9 with TRBJ2-2; D assignment may be TRBD1 or TRBD2 (6 bases each). The germline V and J ends were trimmed by 0 bases and 0 bases, with 12 bases remaining between them. Germline CDR1 reads SGDLS; CDR2 reads YYNGEE. This CDR3 has 17 amino acids. The CDR3 loop is CASSVDRGAANTGELFF. As DNA, the CDR3 is TGTGCCAGCAGCGTAGATAGGGGGGCCGCGAACACCGGGGAGCTGTTTTTT.

This clone showed up just a few times. J is TRBJ1-1 and V is TRBV28; D gene uncertain. Looked up from germline, CDR1 is MDHEN and CDR2 is SYDVKM. The CDR3 length is 11 residues. Trimming shortened V by 1 base and J by 3 bases, and 0 bases separated the two germline ends. The chain's CDR3 is CASSLYTEAFF. The DNA of the CDR3 is TGTGCCAGCAGTTTATACACTGAAGCTTTCTTT.

This sequence joins TRBV19 and TRBJ2-7, with TRBD1 matching 10 bases. The J segment lost 2 bases and the V segment lost 6 bases, leaving 4 bases of the junction unmatched. Germline V CDR1 and CDR2: LNHDA, SQIVND (reference sequence). The CDR3 is made up of 14 amino acids. CDR3 bases: TGTGCCAGTAGCCCGGACAGGGGGACCTACGAGCAGTACTTC. It translates to CASSPDRGTYEQYF.

This clone was recorded a few times. The chain joins TRBV2 to TRBJ1-5; maybe TRBD1 (6 bases). Germline loops: CDR1 SNHLY, CDR2 FYNNEI. Trimming left V 2 bases short and J 0 bases short, with 11 bases between. The CDR3 totals 16 residues. The CDR3 DNA sequence: TGTGCCAGCAGTGAATCAGGGGCCTATAGCAATCAGCCCCAGCATTTT. It is translated as CASSESGAYSNQPQHF.

The V call is TRBV4-1, the J call TRBJ1-1, with D perhaps TRBD1 (5 bases). Deletions cut 1 base from V and 1 base from J, with 10 bases between. CDR3 length: 15 residues. The V gene's germline CDR1 is MGHRA and CDR2 YSYEKL. CDR3 amino acids: CASSQGRQKNTEAFF. CDR3 nucleotides: TGCGCCAGCAGCCAAGGGAGACAGAAGAACACTGAAGCTTTCTTT.

As concerns this clone: Sequence at one end of the junction differs from germline and may be a read error. The chain combines TRBV10-3 with TRBJ2-7; 7 bases map to TRBD2. Germline lookup yields CDR1 ENHRY and CDR2 SYGVKD. The CDR3 is 16 amino acids. CDR3 region: CASSFTGGTNSYEQYF. Here the CDR3 DNA reads TGTGCCAGCAGTTTTACCGGGGGGACTAACTCATACGAGCAGTACTTC.